This T cell receptor beta chain was recovered during a study of a mutant IDH1 vaccine in newly diagnosed glioma. About this clone: Its antigen is unknown.

Time point in this sample: week 5, during vaccination. It was 300 ug of mutant IDH1 20-mer peptide that made up each vaccine dose, given with topical imiquimod. TCRdb's copy holds only in-frame clones and misses some; the assay was immunoSEQ multiplex PCR. The repertoire consists of 60,000 or so clones, with approximately 90% occurring once and the leading ten covering roughly 5%. The receptor's source is a woman in her 40s with glioma. The starting material was PBMCs, obtained from a glioma patient whose treatment included an IDH1 peptide vaccine.

The CDR3 reads CASSRTSGRSTYNEQFF. The CDR3, as DNA: TGTGCCAGTAGTCGGACTAGCGGGAGAAGCACCTACAATGAGCAGTTCTTC. This rearrangement joins TRBV19 to TRBJ2-1, with TRBD2 identical over 13 bases. The length of the CDR3 is 17 residues. J gave up 2 bases and V 5 bases, and 6 bases lay outside the gene matches. Germline lookup yields CDR1 LNHDA and CDR2 SQIVND (reference sequence).